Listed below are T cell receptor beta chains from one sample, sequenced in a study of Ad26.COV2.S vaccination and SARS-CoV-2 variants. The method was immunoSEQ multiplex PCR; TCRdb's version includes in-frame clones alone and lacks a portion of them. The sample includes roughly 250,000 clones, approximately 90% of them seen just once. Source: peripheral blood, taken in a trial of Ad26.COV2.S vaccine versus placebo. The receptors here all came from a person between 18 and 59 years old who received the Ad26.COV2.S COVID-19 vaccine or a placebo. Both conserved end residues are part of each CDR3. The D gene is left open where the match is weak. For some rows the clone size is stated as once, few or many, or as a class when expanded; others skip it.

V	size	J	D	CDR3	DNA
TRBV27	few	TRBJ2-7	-	CASSLGPAYEQYF	TGTGCCAGCAGTTTAGGGCCAGCCTACGAGCAGTACTTC
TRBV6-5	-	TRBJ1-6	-	CASSYLGYNSPLHF	TGTGCCAGCAGTTATTTGGGTTATAATTCACCCCTCCACTTT
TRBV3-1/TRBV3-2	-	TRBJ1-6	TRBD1	CASKGQGEGNSPLHF	TGTGCCAGCAAGGGACAGGGGGAAGGTAATTCACCCCTCCACTTT
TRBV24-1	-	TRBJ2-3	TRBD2	CATSDPTSGSITDTQYF	TGTGCCACCAGTGATCCGACTAGCGGGTCGATCACGGATACGCAGTATTTT
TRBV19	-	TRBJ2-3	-	CASSILGVGGTDTQYF	TGTGCCAGTAGTATCCTAGGGGTGGGGGGAACAGATACGCAGTATTTT
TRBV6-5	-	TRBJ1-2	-	CASRDPGRPEWGYTF	TGTGCCAGCAGGGATCCGGGACGGCCCGAATGGGGCTACACCTTC
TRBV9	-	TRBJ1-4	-	CASSPPREGEKLFF	TGTGCCAGCAGCCCCCCCAGGGAGGGTGAAAAACTGTTTTTT
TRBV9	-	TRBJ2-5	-	CASSVDVGETQYF	TGTGCCAGCAGCGTAGACGTTGGAGAGACCCAGTACTTC
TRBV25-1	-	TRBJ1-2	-	CASRDFYGYTF	TGTGCCAGCAGGGATTTCTATGGCTACACCTTC
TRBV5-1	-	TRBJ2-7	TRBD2	CASSFSGGVYEQYF	TGCGCCAGCAGCTTCAGCGGGGGGGTGTACGAGCAGTACTTC
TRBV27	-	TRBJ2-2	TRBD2	CASSLVAGGHGELFF	TGTGCCAGCAGTTTAGTAGCGGGAGGTCACGGGGAGCTGTTTTTT
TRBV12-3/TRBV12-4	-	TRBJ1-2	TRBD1	CASSLGQGVGYTF	TGTGCCAGCAGTTTGGGACAGGGGGTTGGCTACACCTTC
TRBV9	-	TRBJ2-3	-	CASSVNIGSVADTQYF	TGTGCCAGCAGCGTAAATATCGGGTCCGTTGCAGATACGCAGTATTTT
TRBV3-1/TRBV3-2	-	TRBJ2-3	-	CASSQDETVDHTQYF	TGTGCCAGCAGCCAAGATGAGACAGTTGATCATACGCAGTATTTT
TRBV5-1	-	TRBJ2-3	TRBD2	CASSYASGTSTDTQYF	TGCGCCAGCAGCTACGCTAGCGGTACTAGCACAGATACGCAGTATTTT
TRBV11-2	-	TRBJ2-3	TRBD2	CASSLAWTSGGTDTQYF	TGTGCCAGCAGCTTAGCTTGGACTAGCGGGGGCACAGATACGCAGTATTTT
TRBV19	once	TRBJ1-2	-	CASSKATHGYTF	TGTGCCAGTAGTAAGGCCACGCATGGCTACACCTTC
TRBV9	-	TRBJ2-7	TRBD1	CASSVDRGKDYEQYF	TGTGCCAGCAGCGTCGACAGGGGAAAGGACTACGAGCAGTACTTC
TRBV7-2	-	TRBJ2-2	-	CASTQRSGWNTGELFF	TGTGCCAGCACCCAAAGAAGCGGGTGGAACACCGGGGAGCTGTTTTTT
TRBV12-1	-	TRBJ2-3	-	CASSCRERTDTQYF	TGTGCCAGCAGCTGCCGGGAGCGGACAGATACGCAGTATTTT
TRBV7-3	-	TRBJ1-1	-	CASSSNRRTEAFF	TGTGCCAGCAGCTCTAACCGGAGGACTGAAGCTTTCTTT
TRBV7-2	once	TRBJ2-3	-	CASSLQGRQGPTDTQYF	TGTGCCAGCAGCCTCCAGGGGCGGCAGGGACCCACAGATACGCAGTATTTT
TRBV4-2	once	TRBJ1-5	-	CASSLLLRTDNSNQPQHF	TGTGCCAGCAGCCTGCTCCTCCGGACAGATAATAGCAATCAGCCCCAGCATTTT
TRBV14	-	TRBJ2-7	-	CASSSAGPSSYEQYF	TGTGCCAGCAGCTCAGCAGGGCCGAGCTCCTACGAGCAGTACTTC
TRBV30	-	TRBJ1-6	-	CAWTRTYNSPLHF	TGTGCCTGGACAAGGACCTATAATTCACCCCTCCACTTT
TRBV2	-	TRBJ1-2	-	CASSPNGVAGGYTF	TGTGCCAGCAGCCCCAATGGCGTTGCAGGTGGCTACACCTTC
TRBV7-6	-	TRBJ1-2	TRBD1	CASSEDRGRGFYGYTF	TGTGCCAGCAGCGAAGACAGGGGGAGAGGGTTCTATGGCTACACCTTC
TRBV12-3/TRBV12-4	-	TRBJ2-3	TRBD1	CASRDRDRTQYF	TGTGCCAGCAGAGACCGGGACAGGACGCAGTATTTT